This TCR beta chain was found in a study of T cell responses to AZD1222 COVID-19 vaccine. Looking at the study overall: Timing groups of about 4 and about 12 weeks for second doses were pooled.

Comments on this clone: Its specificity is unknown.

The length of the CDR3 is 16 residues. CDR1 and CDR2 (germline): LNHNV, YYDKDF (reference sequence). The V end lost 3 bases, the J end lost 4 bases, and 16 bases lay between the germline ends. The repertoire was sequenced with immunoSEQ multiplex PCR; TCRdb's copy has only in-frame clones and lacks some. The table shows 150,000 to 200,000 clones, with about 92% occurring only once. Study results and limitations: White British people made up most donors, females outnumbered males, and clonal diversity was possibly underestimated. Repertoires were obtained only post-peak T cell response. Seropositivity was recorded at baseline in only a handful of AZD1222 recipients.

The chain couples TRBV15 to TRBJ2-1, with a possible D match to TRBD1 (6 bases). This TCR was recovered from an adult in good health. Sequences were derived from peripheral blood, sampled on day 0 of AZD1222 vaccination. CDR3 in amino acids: CATSSEPGHKYNEQFF. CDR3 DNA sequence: TGTGCCACCAGCAGCGAACCGGGACATAAATACAATGAGCAGTTCTTC. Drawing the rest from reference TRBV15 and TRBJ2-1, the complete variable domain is DAMVIQNPRYQVTQFGKPVTLSCSQTLNHNVMYWYQQKSSQAPKLLFHYYDKDFNNEADTPDNFQSRRPNTSFCFLDIRSPGLGDTAMYLCATSSEPGHKYNEQFFGPGTRLTVL.